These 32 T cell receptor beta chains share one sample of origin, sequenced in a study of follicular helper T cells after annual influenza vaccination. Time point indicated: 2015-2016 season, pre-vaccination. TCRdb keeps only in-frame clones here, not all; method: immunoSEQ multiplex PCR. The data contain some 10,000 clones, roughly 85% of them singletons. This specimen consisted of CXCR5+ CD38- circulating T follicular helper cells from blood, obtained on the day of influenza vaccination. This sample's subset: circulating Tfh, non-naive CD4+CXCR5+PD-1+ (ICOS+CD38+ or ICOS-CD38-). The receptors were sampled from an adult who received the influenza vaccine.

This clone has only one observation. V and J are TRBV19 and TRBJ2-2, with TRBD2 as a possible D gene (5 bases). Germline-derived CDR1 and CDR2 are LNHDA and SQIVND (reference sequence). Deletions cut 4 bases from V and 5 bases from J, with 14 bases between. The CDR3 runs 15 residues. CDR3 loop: CASSRWTGETGELFF. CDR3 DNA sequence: TGTGCCAGTAGTAGGTGGACCGGGGAGACCGGGGAGCTGTTTTTT.

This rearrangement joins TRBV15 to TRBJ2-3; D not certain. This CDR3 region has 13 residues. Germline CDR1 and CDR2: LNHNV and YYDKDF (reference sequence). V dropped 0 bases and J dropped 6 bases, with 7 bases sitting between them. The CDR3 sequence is CATSRDRADTQYF. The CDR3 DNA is TGTGCCACCAGCAGAGATCGGGCGGATACGCAGTATTTT.

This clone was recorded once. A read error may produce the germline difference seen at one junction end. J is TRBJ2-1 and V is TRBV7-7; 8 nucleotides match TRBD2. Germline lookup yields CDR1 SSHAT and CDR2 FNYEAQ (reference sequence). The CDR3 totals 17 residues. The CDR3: CASSPRGGTLLNNEQFF. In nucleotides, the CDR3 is TGTGCTAGCAGCCCCCGGGGGGGGACCCTTCTTAACAATGAGCAGTTCTTC. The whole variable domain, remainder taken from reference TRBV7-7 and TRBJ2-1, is GAGVSQSPRYKVTKRGQDVTLRCDPISSHATLYWYQQALGQGPEFLTYFNYEAQPDKSGLPSDRFSAERPEGSISTLTIQRTEQRDSAMYRCASSPRGGTLLNNEQFFGPGTRLTVL.

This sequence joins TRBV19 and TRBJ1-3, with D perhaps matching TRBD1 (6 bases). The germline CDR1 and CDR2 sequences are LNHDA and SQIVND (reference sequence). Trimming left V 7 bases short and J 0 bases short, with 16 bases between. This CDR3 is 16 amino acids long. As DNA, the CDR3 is TGTGCCAGTATTCCAGGGGCTGGGAGCTCTGGAAACACCATATATTTT. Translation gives CASIPGAGSSGNTIYF.

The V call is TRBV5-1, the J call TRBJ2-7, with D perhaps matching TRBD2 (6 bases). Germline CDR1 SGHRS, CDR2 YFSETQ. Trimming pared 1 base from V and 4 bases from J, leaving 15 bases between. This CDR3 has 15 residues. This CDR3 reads CASSLSGLAIYEQYF. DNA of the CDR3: TGCGCCAGCAGCTTGTCAGGTCTAGCGATATACGAGCAGTACTTC.

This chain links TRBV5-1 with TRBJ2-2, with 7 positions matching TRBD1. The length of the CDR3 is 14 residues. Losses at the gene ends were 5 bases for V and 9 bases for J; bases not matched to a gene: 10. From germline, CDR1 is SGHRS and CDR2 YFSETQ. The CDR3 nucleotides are TGCGCCAGCAGTACCGGGACAGCCCACCGGGAGCTGTTTTTT. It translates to CASSTGTAHRELFF. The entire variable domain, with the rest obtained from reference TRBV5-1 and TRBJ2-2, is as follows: KAGVTQTPRYLIKTRGQQVTLSCSPISGHRSVSWYQQTPGQGLQFLFEYFSETQRNKGNFPGRFSGRQFSNSRSEMNVSTLELGDSALYLCASSTGTAHRELFFGEGSRLTVL.

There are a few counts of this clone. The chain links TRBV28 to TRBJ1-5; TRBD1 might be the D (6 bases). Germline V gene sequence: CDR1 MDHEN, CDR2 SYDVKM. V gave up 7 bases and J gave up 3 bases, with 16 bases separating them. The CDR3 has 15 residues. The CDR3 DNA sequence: TGTGCCAGCAACCCCGGGACACGGCCCAATCAGCCCCAGCATTTT. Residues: CASNPGTRPNQPQHF.

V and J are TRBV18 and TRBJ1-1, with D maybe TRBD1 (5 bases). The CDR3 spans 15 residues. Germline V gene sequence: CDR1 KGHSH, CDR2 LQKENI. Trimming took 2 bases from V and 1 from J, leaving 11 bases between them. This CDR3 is CASSPSTDRNTEAFF. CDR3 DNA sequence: TGTGCCAGCTCACCATCCACCGACAGGAACACTGAAGCTTTCTTT. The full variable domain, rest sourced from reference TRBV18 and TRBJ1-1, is NAGVMQNPRHLVRRRGQEARLRCSPMKGHSHVYWYRQLPEEGLKFMVYLQKENIIDESGMPKERFSAEFPKEGPSILRIQQVVRGDSAAYFCASSPSTDRNTEAFFGQGTRLTVV.

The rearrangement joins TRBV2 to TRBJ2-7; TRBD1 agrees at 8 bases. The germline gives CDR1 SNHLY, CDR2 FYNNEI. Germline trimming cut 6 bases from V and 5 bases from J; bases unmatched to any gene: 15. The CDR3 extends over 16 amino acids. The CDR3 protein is CASRPPRTGNFNEQYF. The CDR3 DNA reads TGTGCCAGCAGGCCTCCCCGGACAGGGAATTTCAACGAGCAGTACTTC.

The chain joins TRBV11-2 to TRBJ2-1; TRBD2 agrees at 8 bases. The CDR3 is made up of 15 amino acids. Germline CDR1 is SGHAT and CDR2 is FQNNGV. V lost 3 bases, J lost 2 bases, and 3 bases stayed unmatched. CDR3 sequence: CASSFGSGTYNEQFF. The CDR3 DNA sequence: TGTGCCAGCAGCTTTGGTAGCGGGACCTACAATGAGCAGTTCTTC. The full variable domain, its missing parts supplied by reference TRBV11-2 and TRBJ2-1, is EAGVAQSPRYKIIEKRQSVAFWCNPISGHATLYWYQQILGQGPKLLIQFQNNGVVDDSQLPKDRFSAERLKGVDSTLKIQPAKLEDSAVYLCASSFGSGTYNEQFFGPGTRLTVL.

The CDR3 here is CASGLNTGVGVAFF. The CDR3 nucleotides read TGTGCTAGTGGTTTGAACACCGGGGTAGGGGTAGCTTTCTTT. V usage is TRBV12-5 and J usage is TRBJ1-1, with TRBD1 as a possible D gene (5 bases). Germline V lookup: CDR1 LGHNT, CDR2 FRNRAP. V lost 2 bases and J lost 10, with 17 bases in between. CDR3 length: 14 residues.

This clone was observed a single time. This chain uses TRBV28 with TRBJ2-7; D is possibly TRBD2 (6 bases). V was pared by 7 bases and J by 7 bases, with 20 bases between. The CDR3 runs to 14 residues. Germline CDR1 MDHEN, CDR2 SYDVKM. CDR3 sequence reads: CASNTPRGSSEQYF. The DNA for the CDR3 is TGTGCCAGCAATACCCCCCGGGGGTCCTCAGAGCAGTACTTC.

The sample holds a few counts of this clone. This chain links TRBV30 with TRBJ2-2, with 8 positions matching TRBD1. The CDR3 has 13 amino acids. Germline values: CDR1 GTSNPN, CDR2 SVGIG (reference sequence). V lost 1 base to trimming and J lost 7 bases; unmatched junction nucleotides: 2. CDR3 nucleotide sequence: TGTGCCTGGAGTGGGACAGGGCACGGGGAGCTGTTTTTT. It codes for CAWSGTGHGELFF.

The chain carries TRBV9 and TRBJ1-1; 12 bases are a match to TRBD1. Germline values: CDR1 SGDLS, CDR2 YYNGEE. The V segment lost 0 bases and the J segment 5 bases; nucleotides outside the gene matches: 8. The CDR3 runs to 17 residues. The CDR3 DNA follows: TGTGCCAGCAGCGTAGTTGGGACAGGGGGCGCTGAGACTGAAGCTTTCTTT. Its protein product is CASSVVGTGGAETEAFF.

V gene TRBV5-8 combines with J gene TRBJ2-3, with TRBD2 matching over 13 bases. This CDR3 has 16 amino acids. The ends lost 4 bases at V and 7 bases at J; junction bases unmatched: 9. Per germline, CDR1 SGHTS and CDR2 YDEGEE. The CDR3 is CASSPRTSGSGNTQYF. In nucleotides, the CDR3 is TGTGCCAGCAGCCCTCGGACTAGCGGGAGTGGGAATACGCAGTATTTT. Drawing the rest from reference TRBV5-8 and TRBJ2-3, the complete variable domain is EAGVTQSPTHLIKTRGQQATLRCSPISGHTSVYWYQQALGLGLQFLLWYDEGEERNRGNFPPRFSGRQFPNYSSELNVNALELEDSALYLCASSPRTSGSGNTQYFGPGTRLTVL.

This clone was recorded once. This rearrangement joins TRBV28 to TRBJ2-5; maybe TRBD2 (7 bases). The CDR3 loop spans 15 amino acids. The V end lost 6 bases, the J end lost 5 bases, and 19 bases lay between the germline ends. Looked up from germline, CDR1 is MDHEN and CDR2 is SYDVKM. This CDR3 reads CASSSGGRGGETQYF. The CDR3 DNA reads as TGTGCCAGCAGCTCTGGAGGCAGGGGAGGGGAGACCCAGTACTTC.

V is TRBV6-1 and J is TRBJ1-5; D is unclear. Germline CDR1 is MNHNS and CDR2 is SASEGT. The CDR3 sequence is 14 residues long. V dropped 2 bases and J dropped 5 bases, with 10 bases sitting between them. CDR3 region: CASSEQTGDQPQHF. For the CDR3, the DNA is TGTGCCAGCAGTGAACAGACGGGCGATCAGCCCCAGCATTTT.

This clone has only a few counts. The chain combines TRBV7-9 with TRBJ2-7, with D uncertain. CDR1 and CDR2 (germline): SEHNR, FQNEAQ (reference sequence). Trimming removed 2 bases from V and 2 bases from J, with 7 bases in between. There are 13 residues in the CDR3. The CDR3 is CASSLSRTYEQYF. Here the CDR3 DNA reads TGTGCCAGCAGCTTAAGCAGGACCTACGAGCAGTACTTC.

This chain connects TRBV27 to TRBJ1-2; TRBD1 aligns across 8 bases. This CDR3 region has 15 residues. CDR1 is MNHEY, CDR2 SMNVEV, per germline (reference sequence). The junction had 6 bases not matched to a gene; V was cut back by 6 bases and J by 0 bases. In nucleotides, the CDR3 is TGTGCCAGCAGACCACGACAGGGGACTAACTATGGCTACACCTTC. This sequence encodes CASRPRQGTNYGYTF.

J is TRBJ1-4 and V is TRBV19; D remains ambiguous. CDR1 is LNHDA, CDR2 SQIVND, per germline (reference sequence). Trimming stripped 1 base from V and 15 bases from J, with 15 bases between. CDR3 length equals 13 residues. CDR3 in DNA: TGTGCCAGTAGTATAGGAAGCCTGGGAAGGGTGTTTTTT. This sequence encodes CASSIGSLGRVFF.

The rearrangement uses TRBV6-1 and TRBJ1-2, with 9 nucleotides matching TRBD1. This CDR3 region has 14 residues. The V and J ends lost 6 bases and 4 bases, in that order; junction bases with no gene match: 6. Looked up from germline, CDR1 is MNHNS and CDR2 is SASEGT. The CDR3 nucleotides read TGTGCCAGCAGGAGACAGGGGGTCTCCTATGGCTACACCTTC. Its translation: CASRRQGVSYGYTF.

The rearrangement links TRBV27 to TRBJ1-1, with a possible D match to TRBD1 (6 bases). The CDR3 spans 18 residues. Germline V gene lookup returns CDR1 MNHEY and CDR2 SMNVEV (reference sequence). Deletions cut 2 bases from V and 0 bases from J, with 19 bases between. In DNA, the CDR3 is TGTGCCAGCAGTTTACGAGTGGGGGACACAGTCCTGAACACTGAAGCTTTCTTT. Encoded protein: CASSLRVGDTVLNTEAFF.

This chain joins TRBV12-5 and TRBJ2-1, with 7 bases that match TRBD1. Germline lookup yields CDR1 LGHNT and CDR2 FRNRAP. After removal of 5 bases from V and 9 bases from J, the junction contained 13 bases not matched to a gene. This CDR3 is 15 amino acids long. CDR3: CASGPDRALSGEQFF. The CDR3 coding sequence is TGTGCTAGTGGTCCAGACAGGGCCCTCTCCGGTGAGCAGTTCTTC. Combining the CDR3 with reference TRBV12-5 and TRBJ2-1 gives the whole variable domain DARVTQTPRHKVTEMGQEVTMRCQPILGHNTVFWYRQTMMQGLELLAYFRNRAPLDDSGMPKDRFSAEMPDATLATLKIQPSEPRDSAVYFCASGPDRALSGEQFFGPGTRLTVL.

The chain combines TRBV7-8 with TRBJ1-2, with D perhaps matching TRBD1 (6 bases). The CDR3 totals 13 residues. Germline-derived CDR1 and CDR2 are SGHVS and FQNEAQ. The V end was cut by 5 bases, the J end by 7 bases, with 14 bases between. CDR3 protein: CASSPGTTGGYTF. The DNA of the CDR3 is TGTGCCAGCAGCCCCGGGACAACGGGTGGCTACACCTTC.

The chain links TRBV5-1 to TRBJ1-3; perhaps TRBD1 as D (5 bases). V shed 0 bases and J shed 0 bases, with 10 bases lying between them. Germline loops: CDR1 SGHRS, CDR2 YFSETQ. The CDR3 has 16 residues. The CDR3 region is CASSLGGFGSGNTIYF. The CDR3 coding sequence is TGCGCCAGCAGCTTGGGGGGGTTCGGCTCTGGAAACACCATATATTTT.

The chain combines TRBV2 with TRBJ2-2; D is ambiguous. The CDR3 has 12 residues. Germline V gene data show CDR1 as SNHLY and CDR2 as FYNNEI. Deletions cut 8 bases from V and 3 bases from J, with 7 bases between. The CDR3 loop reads CASGSDTGELFF. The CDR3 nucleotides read TGTGCCAGCGGGTCGGACACCGGGGAGCTGTTTTTT. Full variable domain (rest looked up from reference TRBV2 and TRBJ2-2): EPEVTQTPSHQVTQMGQEVILRCVPISNHLYFYWYRQILGQKVEFLVSFYNNEISEKSEIFDDQFSVERPDGSNFTLKIRSTKLEDSAMYFCASGSDTGELFFGEGSRLTVL.

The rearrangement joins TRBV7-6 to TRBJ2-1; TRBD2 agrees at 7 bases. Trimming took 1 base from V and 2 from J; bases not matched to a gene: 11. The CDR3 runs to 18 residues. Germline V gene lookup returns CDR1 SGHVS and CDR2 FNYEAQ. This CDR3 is CASSLGGGREFTYNEQFF. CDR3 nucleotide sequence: TGTGCCAGCAGCTTAGGGGGGGGGAGGGAGTTCACCTACAATGAGCAGTTCTTC.

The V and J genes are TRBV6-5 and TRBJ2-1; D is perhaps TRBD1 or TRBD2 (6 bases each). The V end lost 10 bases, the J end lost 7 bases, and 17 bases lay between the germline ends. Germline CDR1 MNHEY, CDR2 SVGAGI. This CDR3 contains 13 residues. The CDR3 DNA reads TGTGCCACCGTCGGGGGCCCTCGAAATGAGCAGTTCTTC. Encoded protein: CATVGGPRNEQFF.

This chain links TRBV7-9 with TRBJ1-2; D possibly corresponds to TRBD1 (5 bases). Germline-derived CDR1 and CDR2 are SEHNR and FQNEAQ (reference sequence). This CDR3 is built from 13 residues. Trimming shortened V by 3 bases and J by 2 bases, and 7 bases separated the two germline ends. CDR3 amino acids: CASSFDSNYGYTF. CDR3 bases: TGTGCCAGCAGCTTCGACAGCAACTATGGCTACACCTTC.

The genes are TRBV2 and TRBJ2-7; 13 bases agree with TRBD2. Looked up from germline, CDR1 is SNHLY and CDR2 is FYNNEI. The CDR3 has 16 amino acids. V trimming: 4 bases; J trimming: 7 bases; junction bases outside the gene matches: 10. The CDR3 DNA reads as TGTGCCAGCAGTGGCCTGGGGACTAGCGGGAATCGTGAGCAGTACTTC. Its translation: CASSGLGTSGNREQYF.

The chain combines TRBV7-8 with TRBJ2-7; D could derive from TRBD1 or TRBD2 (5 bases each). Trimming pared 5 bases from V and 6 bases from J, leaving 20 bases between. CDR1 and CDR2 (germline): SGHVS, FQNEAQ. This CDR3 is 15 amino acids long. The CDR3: CASSPIGSGQGEQYF. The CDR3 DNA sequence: TGTGCCAGCAGCCCGATCGGAAGCGGCCAGGGCGAGCAGTACTTC.

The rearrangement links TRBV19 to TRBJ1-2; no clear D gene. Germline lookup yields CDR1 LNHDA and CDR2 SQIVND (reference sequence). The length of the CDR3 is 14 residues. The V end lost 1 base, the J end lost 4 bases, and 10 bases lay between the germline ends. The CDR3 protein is CASSIVGQTYGYTF. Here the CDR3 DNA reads TGTGCCAGTAGTATAGTGGGTCAGACCTATGGCTACACCTTC.